The next 31 T cell receptor beta chains were all read from a single sample in a study of blood T cell repertoires in COVID-19 (dated by TCRdb to 2019 to 2021). Library creation used the immunoSEQ multiplex PCR assay. Here the immuneACCESS table is served through TCRdb, limited to in-frame sequences with V and J called. Missing clones are a known gap in these copies; in checked studies unresolved V genes cover under half, and the rest lacks a known reason. This sample lists 150,000 to 200,000 clones; approximately 83% were detected once. Roughly 7.2% of the sample lies in the top ten. The sample taken for sequencing was peripheral blood. The receptors shown here come from a woman in her thirties or forties with COVID-19, enrolled during active disease.

The chain has TRBV27 and TRBJ1-2, with 12 bases aligning to TRBD1. The trim removed 5 bases at V and 5 bases at J, leaving 6 bases unmatched. The CDR3 is 15 residues long. Germline V CDR1 and CDR2: MNHEY, SMNVEV (reference sequence). CDR3 DNA: TGTGCCAGCAGTCCCCGGGACAGGGGGCGGTATGGCTACACCTTC. Protein sequence: CASSPRDRGRYGYTF.

The chain uses TRBV19 and TRBJ2-3, with 10 positions matching TRBD2. This CDR3 comprises 15 residues. J lost 6 bases, V lost 6 bases, and 9 bases had no gene match. The germline V gene has CDR1 LNHDA and CDR2 SQIVND (reference sequence). The CDR3 DNA reads as TGTGCCAGTAGACTAGCGGGGCCCGGGGGGGATACGCAGTATTTT. This sequence encodes CASRLAGPGGDTQYF.

The J gene is TRBJ2-5, the V gene TRBV7-6; 7 bases fit TRBD2. Germline V gene lookup returns CDR1 SGHVS and CDR2 FNYEAQ. Germline trimming cut 5 bases from V and 5 bases from J; bases unmatched to any gene: 5. This CDR3 has 13 residues. This chain's CDR3 is CASSPRLAETQYF. The CDR3 DNA follows: TGTGCCAGCAGCCCGCGACTAGCTGAGACCCAGTACTTC.

The chain links TRBV3-1 (or the pseudogene TRBV3-2) to TRBJ1-4; D is unresolved. The length of the CDR3 is 15 residues. With 0 bases removed from V and 8 bases from J, the gap between germline ends came to 13 bases. CDR1 LGHDT and CDR2 YNNKEL come from the germline V gene (reference sequence). The chain's CDR3 is CASSQEGRPPEKLFF. CDR3 nucleotide sequence: TGTGCCAGCAGCCAAGAGGGGAGACCCCCGGAAAAACTGTTTTTT.

The J gene is TRBJ1-2, the V gene TRBV5-6; D remains ambiguous. The CDR3 covers 14 residues. Germline loops: CDR1 SGHDT, CDR2 YYEEEE. V was shortened by 4 bases and J by 5 bases, with 15 bases between the two germline ends. CDR3 residues: CASSGNRERYGYTF. The DNA of the CDR3 is TGTGCCAGCAGCGGGAATAGGGAGCGGTATGGCTACACCTTC.

The chain links TRBV10-1 to TRBJ2-1, with TRBD1 matching over 12 bases. The CDR3 extends over 13 amino acids. After removal of 7 bases from V and 9 bases from J, the junction contained 4 bases not matched to a gene. Germline V lookup: CDR1 WNHNN, CDR2 SYGVQD (reference sequence). The CDR3 bases are TGCGCCAGCACCGGGACAGGGGGCGGTGAGCAGTTCTTC. Protein product: CASTGTGGGEQFF.

This clone appeared a single time. The V gene is TRBV6-1, the J gene TRBJ1-4, with no clear D. The V and J ends lost 3 bases and 7 bases respectively, with 15 bases between them. CDR1 and CDR2 from the germline V gene are MNHNS and SASEGT. CDR3 length: 15 residues. CDR3 in DNA: TGTGCCAGCAGTGATAGATTACGGGGTTTTGAAAAACTGTTTTTT. This codes for CASSDRLRGFEKLFF.

Written as DNA, the CDR3 is TGCGCCAGCAGACTTAAGGGGTCCTATAATTCACCCCTCCACTTT. Residues: CASRLKGSYNSPLHF. The V gene is TRBV5-1, the J gene TRBJ1-6, with D maybe TRBD1 (5 bases). The CDR3 contains 15 residues. V shed 5 bases and J shed 1 base, with 10 bases lying between them. Germline CDR1 and CDR2: SGHRS and YFSETQ.

This chain uses TRBV7-6 with TRBJ1-4; TRBD1 aligns across 8 bases. The CDR3 spans 15 residues. CDR1 is SGHVS and CDR2 is FNYEAQ in the germline V gene. Trimming at V came to 2 bases and at J to 3 bases, leaving 2 bases not matched to a gene. The CDR3 here is CASSLMGQANEKLFF. The CDR3 DNA reads TGTGCCAGCAGCTTAATGGGACAGGCTAATGAAAAACTGTTTTTT.

This clone has just a few counts. This chain uses TRBV28 with TRBJ1-1, with 8 bases matching TRBD1. Trimming removed 2 bases from V and 4 bases from J; junction bases left unmatched: 6. Germline CDR1 and CDR2: MDHEN and SYDVKM. The CDR3 loop spans 15 amino acids. The CDR3 DNA follows: TGTGCCAGCAGTTTAGGGGCCAGGGGGCTCACTGAAGCTTTCTTT. As protein: CASSLGARGLTEAFF.

The V and J genes are TRBV28 and TRBJ1-5; possibly TRBD1 for D (5 bases). This CDR3 region has 15 residues. CDR1 MDHEN and CDR2 SYDVKM come from the germline V gene. Trimming took off 6 bases at V and 5 bases at J, with 17 bases between the two ends. The CDR3 protein is CASSPGGVGDQPQHF. CDR3 nucleotide sequence: TGTGCCAGCAGCCCCGGGGGGGTTGGAGATCAGCCCCAGCATTTT.

The rearrangement links TRBV5-6 to TRBJ2-1; D may be TRBD1 (5 bases). Germline CDR1 SGHDT, CDR2 YYEEEE. The CDR3 covers 12 residues. V shed 4 bases and J shed 9 bases, with 11 bases lying between them. The CDR3 DNA reads TGTGCCAGCAGCAACCAGGGAATTGAGCAGTTCTTC. It codes for CASSNQGIEQFF.

This clone was found a few times. The DNA of the CDR3 is TGCAGTGCTAGTAGGGGGTGGGTCACAGATACGCAGTATTTT. As protein: CSASRGWVTDTQYF. The chain recombines TRBV20-1 with TRBJ2-3, with a weak D call TRBD1 (6 bases). CDR3 size: 14 residues. CDR1 and CDR2 (germline): DFQATT, SNEGSKA (reference sequence). Deletions cut 3 bases from V and 2 bases from J, with 12 bases between.

The genes are TRBV19 and TRBJ1-1; 7 nucleotides agree with TRBD1. From germline, CDR1 is LNHDA and CDR2 SQIVND (reference sequence). CDR3 length equals 12 residues. V dropped 4 bases and J dropped 12; count of bases not matched to a gene: 8. The CDR3 DNA reads TGTGCCAGTAGTAAGACGGACAGGAATCCTTTCTTT. It specifies CASSKTDRNPFF.

The chain employs TRBV12-5 and TRBJ1-2; D is undetermined. The CDR3 sequence is 13 residues long. The V gene's germline CDR1 is LGHNT and CDR2 FRNRAP. Trimming removed 1 base from V and 7 bases from J, with 10 bases in between. CDR3 DNA sequence: TGTGCTAGTGGTTTGGCCACCTCAGGTGGCTACACCTTC. Protein sequence: CASGLATSGGYTF.

The V and J genes are TRBV14 and TRBJ2-2, with D maybe TRBD2 (5 bases). Trimming left V 4 bases short and J 1 base short, with 7 bases between. Germline V lookup: CDR1 SGHDN, CDR2 FVKESK. The CDR3 has 14 amino acids. The CDR3 protein is CASSPGLNTGELFF. For the CDR3, the DNA is TGTGCCAGCAGCCCGGGGTTGAACACCGGGGAGCTGTTTTTT.

This chain joins TRBV6-5 and TRBJ1-6; 10 bases agree with TRBD1. The trim removed 5 bases at V and 10 bases at J, leaving 8 bases unmatched. The length of the CDR3 is 15 residues. CDR1 MNHEY and CDR2 SVGAGI come from the germline V gene. The CDR3 DNA follows: TGTGCCAGCAGTCGGGACAGGGGAGCGGGATCACCCCTCCACTTT. As protein: CASSRDRGAGSPLHF.

This clone has at least ten counts. V is TRBV5-1 and J is TRBJ1-2, with 7 nucleotides matching TRBD1. The CDR3 is made up of 18 amino acids. Germline V CDR1 and CDR2: SGHRS, YFSETQ. V dropped 0 bases and J dropped 2; count of bases not matched to a gene: 13. The CDR3 here is CASSLARGPGRGNYGYTF. CDR3 in DNA: TGCGCCAGCAGCTTGGCCCGGGGGCCAGGCAGGGGGAACTATGGCTACACCTTC. Full variable domain (outside the CDR3, taken from reference TRBV5-1 and TRBJ1-2): KAGVTQTPRYLIKTRGQQVTLSCSPISGHRSVSWYQQTPGQGLQFLFEYFSETQRNKGNFPGRFSGRQFSNSRSEMNVSTLELGDSALYLCASSLARGPGRGNYGYTFGSGTRLTVV.

The rearrangement joins TRBV6-4 to TRBJ2-5; TRBD2 matches at 9 bases. Germline CDR1 and CDR2: MRHNA and SNTAGT. V dropped 3 bases and J dropped 1; count of bases not matched to a gene: 3. CDR3 size: 15 residues. CDR3 nucleotide sequence: TGTGCCAGCAGTGAAGGAGCGGGGGGCCAAGAGACCCAGTACTTC. This encodes CASSEGAGGQETQYF.

The V gene is TRBV9, the J gene TRBJ2-4; D might be TRBD2 (6 bases). Deletions cut 3 bases from V and 6 bases from J, with 13 bases between. In germline, CDR1 is SGDLS, CDR2 YYNGEE. The CDR3 sequence is 14 residues long. The DNA of the CDR3 is TGTGCCAGCAGCGCAGGGTGGGACTTAAACATTCAGTACTTC. Amino acids: CASSAGWDLNIQYF.

The genes are TRBV28 and TRBJ1-1; 7 nucleotides agree with TRBD1. With 3 bases clipped from V and 1 base from J, the junction kept 5 bases outside the gene matches. This CDR3 comprises 15 residues. Germline V gene lookup returns CDR1 MDHEN and CDR2 SYDVKM. Here the CDR3 DNA reads TGTGCCAGCAGTTTGACAGGGCTGAAGAACACTGAAGCTTTCTTT. This gives the protein CASSLTGLKNTEAFF.

The gene calls are TRBV6-4 and TRBJ2-1, with D perhaps matching TRBD1 (5 bases). Germline V lookup: CDR1 MRHNA, CDR2 SNTAGT. The germline V and J ends were trimmed by 5 bases and 3 bases, with 8 bases remaining between them. This CDR3 contains 13 residues. The CDR3 loop is CASSLDSYNEQFF. The CDR3 nucleotides read TGTGCCAGCAGTTTAGACAGCTACAATGAGCAGTTCTTC.

The chain couples TRBV6-4 to TRBJ1-2; 10 bases are a match to TRBD1. This CDR3 spans 14 amino acids. Trimming removed 5 bases from V and 8 bases from J; junction bases left unmatched: 8. Germline V lookup: CDR1 MRHNA, CDR2 SNTAGT. The CDR3 DNA reads as TGTGCCAGCAGTCCATCGGGACAGGGGTTAGGCTACACCTTC. Protein: CASSPSGQGLGYTF.

This clone appeared a few times. The J gene is TRBJ2-2, the V gene TRBV27, with 12 bases identical to TRBD2. The CDR3 covers 16 residues. The germline CDR1 and CDR2 sequences are MNHEY and SMNVEV (reference sequence). The junction had 3 bases not matched to a gene; V was cut back by 4 bases and J by 3 bases. CDR3 in amino acids: CASSSGLAGYTGELFF. The CDR3 region has the DNA TGTGCCAGCAGTTCCGGACTAGCGGGATACACCGGGGAGCTGTTTTTT.

The chain links TRBV6-5 to TRBJ1-5; no clear D. The CDR3 has 14 residues. Germline V CDR1 and CDR2: MNHEY, SVGAGI. Trimming shortened V by 8 bases and J by 5 bases, and 16 bases separated the two germline ends. CDR3 amino acids: CASRPAGLDQPQHF. The DNA for the CDR3 is TGTGCCAGCCGGCCGGCCGGACTAGATCAGCCCCAGCATTTT.

This chain connects TRBV5-8 to TRBJ2-7; 7 nucleotides line up with TRBD1. Trimming at V came to 4 bases and at J to 3 bases, leaving 10 bases not matched to a gene. The CDR3 runs 15 residues. The germline V gene encodes CDR1 SGHTS and CDR2 YDEGEE. The CDR3: CASSAGQAGDYEQYF. CDR3 coding DNA: TGTGCCAGCAGCGCCGGACAGGCCGGCGACTACGAGCAGTACTTC.

This clone was observed at least ten times. The rearrangement joins TRBV18 to TRBJ1-1, with D possibly being TRBD1 (6 bases). The CDR3 is 14 residues long. Trimming removed 6 bases from V and 2 bases from J, with 13 bases in between. CDR1 and CDR2 (germline): KGHSH, LQKENI. The CDR3 loop reads CASSETGVNTEAFF. CDR3 bases: TGTGCCAGCTCCGAGACAGGCGTAAACACTGAAGCTTTCTTT.

This chain uses TRBV18 with TRBJ2-1; 9 bases fit TRBD1. CDR1 is KGHSH and CDR2 is LQKENI in the germline V gene. V dropped 3 bases and J dropped 10; count of bases not matched to a gene: 10. The CDR3 runs to 15 residues. As DNA, the CDR3 is TGTGCCAGCTCACCGGCTTGGGGACAGGGAGGGGAGCAGTTCTTC. Protein sequence: CASSPAWGQGGEQFF.

This chain joins TRBV9 and TRBJ2-1; D is uncertain. The CDR3 consists of 10 residues. Per the germline V gene, CDR1 is SGDLS and CDR2 is YYNGEE. The V gene lost 5 bases and the J gene lost 13 bases, with 10 bases spanning the gap. In DNA form, the CDR3 reads TGTGCCAGCAGTTACAACCCCCAGTTCTTC. It codes for CASSYNPQFF.

V and J are TRBV11-2 and TRBJ1-1; 8 nucleotides agree with TRBD1. V lost 1 base to trimming and J lost 7 bases; unmatched junction nucleotides: 5. Germline values: CDR1 SGHAT, CDR2 FQNNGV. CDR3 length: 14 amino acids. The CDR3 nucleotides are TGTGCCAGCAGCTTAGTACGGACAGGGCTTGAAGCTTTCTTT. This gives the protein CASSLVRTGLEAFF. Combining the CDR3 with reference TRBV11-2 and TRBJ1-1 gives the whole variable domain EAGVAQSPRYKIIEKRQSVAFWCNPISGHATLYWYQQILGQGPKLLIQFQNNGVVDDSQLPKDRFSAERLKGVDSTLKIQPAKLEDSAVYLCASSLVRTGLEAFFGQGTRLTVV.

The gene calls are TRBV5-1 and TRBJ1-2; 7 bases align to TRBD1. V lost 0 bases to trimming and J lost 2 bases; unmatched junction nucleotides: 1. Germline V gives CDR1 SGHRS, CDR2 YFSETQ. There are 14 residues in the CDR3. CDR3 amino acids: CASSLVTGNYGYTF. CDR3 DNA: TGCGCCAGCAGCTTGGTGACAGGGAACTATGGCTACACCTTC.